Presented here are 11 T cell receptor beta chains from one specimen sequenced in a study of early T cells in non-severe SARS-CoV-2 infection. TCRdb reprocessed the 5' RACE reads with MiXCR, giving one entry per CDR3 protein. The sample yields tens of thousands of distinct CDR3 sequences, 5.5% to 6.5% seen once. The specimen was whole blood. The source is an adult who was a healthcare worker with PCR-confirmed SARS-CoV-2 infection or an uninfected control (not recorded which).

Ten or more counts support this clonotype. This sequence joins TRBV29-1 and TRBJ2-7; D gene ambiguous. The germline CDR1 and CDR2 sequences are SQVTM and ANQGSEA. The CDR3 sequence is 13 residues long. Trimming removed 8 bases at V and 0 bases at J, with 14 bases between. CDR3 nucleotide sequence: TGCAGCTTTGTGGACGGGTACTCCTACGAGCAGTACTTC. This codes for CSFVDGYSYEQYF.

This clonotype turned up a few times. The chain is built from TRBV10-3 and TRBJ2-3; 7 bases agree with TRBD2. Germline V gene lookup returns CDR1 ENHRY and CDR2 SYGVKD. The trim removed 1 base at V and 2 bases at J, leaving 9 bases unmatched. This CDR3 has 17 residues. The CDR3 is CAISELQTSKDTDTQYF. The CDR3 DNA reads TGTGCCATCAGTGAGTTACAGACTAGCAAAGACACAGATACGCAGTATTTT.

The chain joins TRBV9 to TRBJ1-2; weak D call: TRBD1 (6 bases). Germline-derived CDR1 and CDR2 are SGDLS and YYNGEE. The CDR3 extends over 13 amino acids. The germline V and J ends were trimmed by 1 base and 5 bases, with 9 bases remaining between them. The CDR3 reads CASSVNQGYGYTF. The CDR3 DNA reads TGTGCCAGCAGCGTAAATCAGGGGTATGGCTACACCTTC.

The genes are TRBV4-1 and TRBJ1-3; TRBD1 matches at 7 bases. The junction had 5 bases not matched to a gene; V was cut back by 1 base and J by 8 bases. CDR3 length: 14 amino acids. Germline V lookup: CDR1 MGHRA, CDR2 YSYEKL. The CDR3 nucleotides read TGCGCCAGCAGCCAAGGACAGGGCGGTTACACCATATATTTT. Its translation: CASSQGQGGYTIYF.

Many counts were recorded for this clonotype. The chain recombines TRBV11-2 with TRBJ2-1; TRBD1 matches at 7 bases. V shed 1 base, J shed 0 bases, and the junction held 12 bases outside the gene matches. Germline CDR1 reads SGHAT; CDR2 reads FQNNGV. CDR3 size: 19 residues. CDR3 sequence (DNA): TGTGCCAGCAGCTTAGTCCCCAGGGGGAGCTTAAGCTCCTACAATGAGCAGTTCTTC. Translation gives CASSLVPRGSLSSYNEQFF.

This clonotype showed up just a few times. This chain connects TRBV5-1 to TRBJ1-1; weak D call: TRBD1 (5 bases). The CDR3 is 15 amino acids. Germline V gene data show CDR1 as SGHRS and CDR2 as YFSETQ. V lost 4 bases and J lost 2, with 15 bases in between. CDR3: CASSTDGWGNTEAFF. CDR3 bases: TGCGCCAGCAGCACGGACGGATGGGGCAACACTGAAGCTTTCTTT.

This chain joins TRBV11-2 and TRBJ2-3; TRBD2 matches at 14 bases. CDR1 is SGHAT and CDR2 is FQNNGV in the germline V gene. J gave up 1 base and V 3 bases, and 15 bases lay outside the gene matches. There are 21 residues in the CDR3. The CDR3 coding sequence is TGTGCCAGCAGCTTTTGGACCGTTTGGACTAGCGGGAGGAACCGCACAGATACGCAGTATTTT. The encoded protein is CASSFWTVWTSGRNRTDTQYF.

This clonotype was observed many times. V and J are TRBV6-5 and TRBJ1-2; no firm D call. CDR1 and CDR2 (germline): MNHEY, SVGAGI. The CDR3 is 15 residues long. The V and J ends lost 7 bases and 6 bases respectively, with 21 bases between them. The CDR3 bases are TGTGCCAGCACAGGAGGGAGTAATAGGAAGGATGGCTACACCTTC. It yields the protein CASTGGSNRKDGYTF.

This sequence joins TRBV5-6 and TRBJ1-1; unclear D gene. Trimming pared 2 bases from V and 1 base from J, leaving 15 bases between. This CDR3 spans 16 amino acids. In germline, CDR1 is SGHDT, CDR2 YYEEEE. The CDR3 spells CASSFPERTPNTEAFF. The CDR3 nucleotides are TGTGCCAGCAGCTTCCCAGAGCGGACGCCGAACACTGAAGCTTTCTTT.

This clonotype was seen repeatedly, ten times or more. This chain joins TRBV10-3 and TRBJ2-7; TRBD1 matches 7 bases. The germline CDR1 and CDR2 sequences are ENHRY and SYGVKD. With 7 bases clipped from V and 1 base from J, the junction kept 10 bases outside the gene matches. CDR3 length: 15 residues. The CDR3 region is CAIIDPSQGSYEQYF. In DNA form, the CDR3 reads TGTGCCATCATCGACCCCTCACAGGGGTCCTACGAGCAGTACTTC.

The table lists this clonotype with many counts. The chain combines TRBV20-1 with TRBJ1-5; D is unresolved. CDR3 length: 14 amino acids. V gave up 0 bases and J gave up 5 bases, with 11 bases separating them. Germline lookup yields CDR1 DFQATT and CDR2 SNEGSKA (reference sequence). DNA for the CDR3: TGCAGTGCTAGAGATCCGGCAGAACATCAGCCCCAGCATTTT. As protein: CSARDPAEHQPQHF.